This T cell receptor beta chain was identified in a study of T-cell memory formation after mild COVID-19 (dated by TCRdb to 2020 to 2022). Regarding the study in general: TCR sequence clusters from the two donors were largely donor specific. Longitudinal TCRalpha and TCRbeta repertoire sequencing tracked T-cell clones expanding and contracting after mild COVID-19 in two donors. The cohort was made up of two young adult volunteers, one female and one male, who were previously healthy. Points the paper makes about the study in general: The second-wave clones that peaked on day 37 were not confirmed to be SARS-CoV-2 specific. The detection of some responding clones in pre-infection memory suggests that pre-existing cross-reactive memory T cells joined the SARS-CoV-2 response. Contracting CD4+ clones turned up mainly in the CM and EM memory subsets, whereas EMRA was where CD8+ clones were enriched. Clones contracting from day 15 to 85 had balanced CD4/CD8 phenotypes, while a second wave expanding from day 15 to 37 was biased towards CD4+. Only a couple of mild cases were covered in the study, and larger cohorts including severe cases with pre-infection samples were considered necessary.

The table lists this clonotype with a few counts. Its recognized antigen is unknown. No base-level quality is on record; no much larger clone is a single base apart. Unmatched junction bases come to 4, with V trimmed by 1 base and J by 5 bases. The CDR3 numbers 13 residues from cysteine through phenylalanine. The retained sequence is limited to the CDR3, 39 bases, with the frame set at the first base. According to the germline V gene (reference sequence), CDR1 reads DFQATT and CDR2 reads SNEGSKA. Sequencer: Illumina NovaSeq 6000. cDNA libraries for TCRalpha and TCRbeta were prepared by 5'RACE using constant-segment primers, with sample barcodes and unique molecular identifiers added. RNA was extracted from every sample with Trizol reagent. Library amplification was performed in two PCR steps, and a second sample barcode and Illumina TruSeq adapters were introduced in the second step. The libraries were sequenced on an Illumina NovaSeq using 2 x 150 bp paired-end reads. The study's own analysis went as follows. The reads were demultiplexed and collapsed into UMI-guided consensus sequences using migec v1.2.7. Using mixcr v2.1.11, UMI consensuses were aligned to TRA and TRB V and J templates and then assembled into clonotypes. A clonotype was counted as expanded or contracted only when both edgeR and NoisET called the clonotype significant, with the noise models trained on biological replicates. For edgeR calls, a false discovery rate-adjusted p below 0.01 and a log2 fold-change threshold of 1 were applied. As an exploratory analysis of dynamics, max-normalized trajectories of the 1000 most abundant clonotypes were examined with PCA combined with hierarchical clustering. Separately sequenced CD4+ and CD8+ repertoires were used to assign a CD4 or CD8 phenotype to each responding clone. TCRdb took the public reads, trimmed them with fastp at Q25, ran MiXCR for clone calling and kept in-frame beta chains. Entries that share a CDR3 protein sequence are merged under the most common genes and DNA. The V and J calls shown here were made by TCRdb, not taken from the authors' results. The table for this sample lists a few hundred thousand distinct CDR3 sequences; approximately 29% of them were counted only once. The biggest ten clones account for roughly 12% of the sample.

Ficoll-Paque density gradient centrifugation was the method used to isolate PBMCs. Recombination linked TRBV20-1 to TRBJ2-5; 7 central nucleotides agree with TRBD2. Source material: PBMCs or a T cell subset sorted from them (not recorded which). The TCR sequence derives from an adult woman who had mild COVID-19 (a few samples of this study predate the infection). The sample titles of this study are shuffled in the database, so cell type and time point are left out; the donor was told from shared clones. Here the CDR3 is given as CSARGLAGETQYF. The bases read TGCAGTGCTAGAGGACTAGCAGGGGAGACCCAGTACTTC.